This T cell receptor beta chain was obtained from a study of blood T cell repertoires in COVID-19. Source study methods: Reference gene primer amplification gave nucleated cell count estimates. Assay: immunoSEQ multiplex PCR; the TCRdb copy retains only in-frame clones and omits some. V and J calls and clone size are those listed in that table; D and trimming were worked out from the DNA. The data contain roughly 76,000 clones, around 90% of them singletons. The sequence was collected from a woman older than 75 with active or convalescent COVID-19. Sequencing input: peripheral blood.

This CDR3 reads CASSTVTGPGNQPQHF. The CDR3 DNA is TGTGCCAGTAGTACAGTCACAGGACCGGGCAATCAGCCCCAGCATTTT. The chain joins TRBV19 to TRBJ1-5; D may be TRBD1 (5 bases). Trimming took 4 bases from V and 2 from J, leaving 15 bases between them. The CDR3 has 16 amino acids. The germline gives CDR1 LNHDA, CDR2 SQIVND (reference sequence).